These T cell receptor beta chains were read from a single sample in a study of cytomegalovirus exposure and HLA in healthy donors. Assay used: immunoSEQ multiplex PCR; TCRdb lists only in-frame clones, some missing. The table shows under 110,000 clones, with around 85% occurring only once. The sequenced sample consisted of PBMCs. All receptors derive from a man aged 55 to 69 in good health and CMV-seronegative. Each CDR3 is given with its conserved first and last residue. Fields, in order: V gene, CDR3 protein.

TRBV5-1,CASSLSAGGRETQYF
TRBV28,CASSPGQRSNYGYTF
TRBV7-8,CASSGQKDYGYTF
TRBV9,CASSVVSGGGTDTQYF
TRBV11-2,CASSLATRTDTQYF
TRBV14,CASSPTFGREMNTEAFF
TRBV27,CASRALGGTGYGYTF
TRBV5-1,CASSLDVEETQYF
TRBV6-5,CASASGAEYYGYTF
TRBV10-2,CASSEMEGAGKEKLFF
TRBV10-3,CPVSGHKGSSYNSPLHF
TRBV10-3,CAIRADINQPQHF
TRBV12-5,CASGLVREGGGSGNTIYF
TRBV2,CASQNYRGDNQPQHF
TRBV5-1,CASSTGQEWDTQYF
TRBV19,CASSIPGTGGASNTEAFF
TRBV6-5,CASRTGRNNYGYTF
TRBV6-6,CASSYASPQQPQHF
TRBV7-6,CASSSQVSYEQYF
TRBV4-2,CASSQGSRLTGRTTNTEAFF
TRBV5-1,CASSLVVGGESPLHF
TRBV9,CASSVSQGDYGYTF
TRBV5-5,CASSLEGYQETQYF
TRBV6-1,CASSEGTGGKETQYF
TRBV6-9,CASTGSEDSRQPQHF
TRBV2,CASSGRTVGYQPQHF
TRBV19,CASSMGTGISGANVLTF
TRBV7-2,CASSRRGRDTEAFF
TRBV5-1,CASSLQGNGQFF
TRBV5-1,CASSDSQGRGETQYF
TRBV5-1,CASRLDSQSTDTQYF
TRBV11-2,CASSLRDRGSEQYF
TRBV18,CASSPGTGLRDTQYF
TRBV5-1,CASSPYGLAGDGTQYF
TRBV5-6,CASSKITGTDEKLFF
TRBV30,CAFHLAVYEQYF
TRBV7-3,CASSIRGPNTGELFF
TRBV7-2,CASSLTGTGNQPQHF
TRBV2,CASGKGWTGEETQYF
TRBV4-2,CASGGADYGYTF
TRBV14,CASSRDSDSPLHF
TRBV28,CASSLRTSRLRSSYNEQFF
TRBV6-5,CASSYSAGENSPLHF
TRBV6-5,CASSYSGGYGYTF
TRBV7-6,CASSPTGRGGANVLTF
TRBV4-3,CASSQAPSGGGINEQFF
TRBV5-1,CASSYSGGTDTQYF
TRBV6-6,CASSYTEGVTEAFF
TRBV19,CASSMGSGGYEQYF